The 16 T cell receptor beta chains presented below share a single source sample, sequenced in a study of T cells in Graves' hyperthyroidism and ophthalmopathy. RNA transcripts gave rise to amplified TCR beta CDR3 regions. HTBI primers were used for first-round RT-PCR of the TCR CDR3. One entry per CDR3 protein, called by TCRdb with MiXCR from the multiplex PCR reads. The profile shows fewer than 650,000 distinct CDR3 sequences, 14% of them singletons. Sequencing was carried out using blood. Receptor source: a woman between 35 and 50 years old with Graves' hyperthyroidism.

The sample holds many counts of this clonotype. A junction boundary mismatches the germline segment, possibly from a read error. The chain is built from TRBV28 and TRBJ1-1, with D possibly TRBD1 on 5 matching bases. Germline values: CDR1 MDHEN, CDR2 SYDVKM. The CDR3 runs 14 residues. CDR3 nucleotide sequence: TGTGCCAGCGGTTTTCTCGGGACGAACACTGAAGCTTTCTTT. Translated: CASGFLGTNTEAFF.

In its sample, this clonotype was seen many times. The chain has TRBV5-1 and TRBJ1-1; D is uncertain. The length of the CDR3 is 13 residues. From germline, CDR1 is SGHRS and CDR2 YFSETQ. V lost 5 bases and J lost 11, with 19 bases in between. The CDR3 is CASRESDGVEAFF. CDR3 coding DNA: TGCGCCAGCAGGGAATCGGACGGAGTGGAGGCTTTCTTT.

This clonotype appeared many times. This rearrangement joins TRBV2 to TRBJ2-7; no clear D gene. V lost 8 bases, J lost 2 bases, and 7 bases lay in between. The CDR3 loop spans 11 amino acids. Germline-derived CDR1 and CDR2 are SNHLY and FYNNEI. CDR3 nucleotides: TGTGCCAGCCGGGCGGCCTACGAGCAGTACTTC. As protein: CASRAAYEQYF.

At least ten counts were recorded for this clonotype. The rearrangement uses TRBV6-1 and TRBJ2-2; no firm D call. This CDR3 is built from 12 residues. V lost 5 bases to trimming and J lost 6 bases, with 7 bases between them. Germline-derived CDR1 and CDR2 are MNHNS and SASEGT. CDR3 sequence reads: CASSQSPGELFF. The CDR3 bases are TGTGCCAGCAGTCAAAGTCCCGGGGAGCTGTTTTTT.

This clonotype turned up a few times. The V gene is TRBV5-1, the J gene TRBJ2-7, with 9 positions matching TRBD1. Germline CDR1 reads SGHRS; CDR2 reads YFSETQ. The ends lost 0 bases at V and 4 bases at J; junction bases unmatched: 5. The CDR3 covers 15 residues. CDR3 residues: CASSLVGTGTYEQYF. The CDR3 DNA is TGCGCCAGCAGCTTGGTTGGGACAGGGACTTACGAGCAGTACTTC.

This clonotype was detected many times. The V and J genes are TRBV18 and TRBJ2-1, with TRBD2 matching 8 bases. The CDR3 sequence is 17 residues long. Per the germline V gene, CDR1 is KGHSH and CDR2 is LQKENI. J gave up 2 bases and V 0 bases, and 6 bases lay outside the gene matches. The DNA of the CDR3 is TGTGCCAGCTCACCACCTTTTGCGGGAGGACCCTACAATGAGCAGTTCTTC. Translated: CASSPPFAGGPYNEQFF.

The rearrangement joins TRBV6-1 to TRBJ2-3; 11 nucleotides agree with TRBD2. V gave up 3 bases and J gave up 4 bases; unmatched junction bases: 9. Germline V gives CDR1 MNHNS, CDR2 SASEGT. This CDR3 spans 17 amino acids. For the CDR3, the DNA is TGTGCCAGCAGTGATCCCTGGGGACTAGCGGTAGCAGATACGCAGTATTTT. Translating it yields CASSDPWGLAVADTQYF.

This clonotype was seen a few times. This chain joins TRBV2 and TRBJ2-7; D is ambiguous. The germline gives CDR1 SNHLY, CDR2 FYNNEI. The CDR3 sequence is 14 residues long. V was shortened by 4 bases and J by 0 bases, with 10 bases between the two germline ends. The DNA for the CDR3 is TGTGCCAGCAGTGGTGGGCGTTTCTCCTACGAGCAGTACTTC. It translates to CASSGGRFSYEQYF.

This clonotype was counted ten times or more. This chain connects TRBV30 to TRBJ1-5, with D unresolved. The CDR3 sequence is 13 residues long. V was cut by 3 bases and J by 6 bases, with 12 bases left in between. Germline V CDR1 and CDR2: GTSNPN, SVGIG (reference sequence). The DNA for the CDR3 is TGTGCCTGGAGCTACACGGGTGGTCAGCCCCAGCATTTT. It specifies CAWSYTGGQPQHF.

The chain combines TRBV5-8 with TRBJ2-1; 7 bases agree with TRBD1. The germline CDR1 and CDR2 sequences are SGHTS and YDEGEE. With 7 bases clipped from V and 4 bases from J, the junction kept 11 bases outside the gene matches. This CDR3 region has 15 residues. The DNA for the CDR3 is TGTGCCAGCCCCCCACAGGGGAGAACTTACAATGAGCAGTTCTTC. It is translated as CASPPQGRTYNEQFF.

In this sample, this clonotype turned up many times. The chain joins TRBV27 to TRBJ2-7; TRBD1 matches at 7 bases. This CDR3 comprises 13 residues. The V and J ends lost 6 bases and 5 bases, in that order; junction bases with no gene match: 7. CDR1 is MNHEY, CDR2 SMNVEV, per germline (reference sequence). CDR3 in DNA: TGTGCCAGCAGGAAGCAGGGGGTCAACGAGCAGTACTTC. Its protein product is CASRKQGVNEQYF.

This clonotype has at least ten counts. The chain has TRBV6-1 and TRBJ2-4; TRBD1 is a possible D gene (6 bases). CDR1 and CDR2 (germline): MNHNS, SASEGT. V lost 6 bases to trimming and J lost 1 base, with 16 bases between them. The CDR3 sequence is 16 residues long. The CDR3 coding sequence is TGTGCCAGCAGAAAACAGGGTGGAGTCGCCAAAAACATTCAGTACTTC. Translation: CASRKQGGVAKNIQYF.

Points on this clonotype: A much larger clone is a single base away; this may be a read error. This chain links TRBV24-1 with TRBJ1-5; maybe TRBD1 (6 bases). The CDR3 contains 16 residues. CDR1 and CDR2 from the germline V gene are KGHDR and SFDVKD. The chain's CDR3 is CATSDQGTSGNRPQHF. CDR3 nucleotides: TGTGCCACCAGTGATCAGGGGACATCCGGCAATCGGCCCCAGCATTTT.

This clonotype was recorded at least ten times. This chain joins TRBV7-9 and TRBJ2-1, with 9 bases aligning to TRBD2. Germline V gene lookup returns CDR1 SEHNR and CDR2 FQNEAQ (reference sequence). The J segment lost 3 bases and the V segment lost 4 bases, leaving 4 bases of the junction unmatched. The CDR3 has 15 residues. In DNA form, the CDR3 reads TGTGCCAGCAGCTCAGGGACTAGCAACTACAATGAGCAGTTCTTC. This translates into CASSSGTSNYNEQFF. The full variable domain, its missing parts supplied by reference TRBV7-9 and TRBJ2-1, is DTGVSQNPRHKITKRGQNVTFRCDPISEHNRLYWYRQTLGQGPEFLTYFQNEAQLEKSRLLSDRFSAERPKGSFSTLEIQRTEQGDSAMYLCASSSGTSNYNEQFFGPGTRLTVL.

This clonotype has at least ten counts. The V call is TRBV2, the J call TRBJ1-2; TRBD1 is a possible D gene (6 bases). Trimming cost V 4 bases and J 8 bases, with 11 bases left between them. Germline lookup yields CDR1 SNHLY and CDR2 FYNNEI. This CDR3 contains 12 residues. The CDR3 DNA reads TGTGCCAGCAGTGTACAGGGCTTGGGCTACACCTTC. Translation: CASSVQGLGYTF. Full variable domain (remainder filled in from reference TRBV2 and TRBJ1-2): EPEVTQTPSHQVTQMGQEVILRCVPISNHLYFYWYRQILGQKVEFLVSFYNNEISEKSEIFDDQFSVERPDGSNFTLKIRSTKLEDSAMYFCASSVQGLGYTFGSGTRLTVV.

In its sample, this clonotype was seen many times. The chain uses TRBV27 and TRBJ2-5; tentative D call: TRBD1 (6 bases). The CDR3 totals 13 residues. CDR1 and CDR2 (germline): MNHEY, SMNVEV (reference sequence). Trimming pared 8 bases from V and 1 base from J, leaving 11 bases between. The CDR3 protein is CASSGHTQETQYF. The CDR3 nucleotides are TGTGCCAGCTCGGGACACACCCAAGAGACCCAGTACTTC.